The next 19 T cell receptor beta chains were all read from a single sample in a study of human T cells and chemical hapten exposure. Documented time point: patch test 2, 6 weeks after DPC sensitization. Treatment indicated: therapeutic diphenylcyclopropenone sensitization with weekly scalp DPC. MiXCR, run by TCRdb on the RACE reads, gives a single entry per CDR3 protein. The sample shows more than 90,000 distinct CDR3 sequences, roughly 11% of them seen only once. The sample here was whole blood, taken in connection with sensitization to the hapten diphenylcyclopropenone (DPC). The receptors were sampled from a woman in her thirties or forties with alopecia areata. Some clones in this sample may be carry-over from other donors' samples.

This clonotype was seen a handful of times. J is TRBJ1-6 and V is TRBV12-3 or TRBV12-4, with D uncertain. The length of the CDR3 is 13 residues. V lost 4 bases, J lost 9 bases, and 10 bases lay in between. This CDR3 is CASSSGLGSPLHF. CDR3 sequence (DNA): TGTGCCAGCAGTTCGGGCTTGGGTTCACCCCTCCACTTT.

The CDR3 sequence: CSAPRGGSYEQYF. CDR3 DNA sequence: TGCAGTGCTCCAAGAGGGGGGTCCTACGAGCAGTACTTC. V and J are TRBV20-1 and TRBJ2-7; the D gene could be TRBD1 or TRBD2 (6 bases each). Trimming left V 5 bases short and J 1 base short, with 12 bases between. This CDR3 has 13 amino acids. Per the germline V gene, CDR1 is DFQATT and CDR2 is SNEGSKA (reference sequence).

Here the CDR3 reads CAWIPPPSGANVLTF. CDR3 nucleotide sequence: TGTGCCTGGATACCCCCGCCCTCTGGGGCCAACGTCCTGACTTTC. This chain joins TRBV30 and TRBJ2-6; D ambiguous. Germline CDR1 is GTSNPN and CDR2 is SVGIG (reference sequence). The CDR3 is 15 amino acids. V was clipped by 4 bases and J by 0 bases, with 10 bases between them.

This clonotype came up many times. This rearrangement joins TRBV20-1 to TRBJ2-3; the D is unclear. The CDR3 covers 12 residues. The V end was cut by 6 bases, the J end by 10 bases, with 17 bases between. Germline CDR1 reads DFQATT; CDR2 reads SNEGSKA (reference sequence). The DNA for the CDR3 is TGCAGTGCCTTCGATCGGCCCTTGGCGCAGTATTTT. Translating gives CSAFDRPLAQYF.

This chain links TRBV19 with TRBJ1-4; D is unresolved. Germline values: CDR1 LNHDA, CDR2 SQIVND (reference sequence). The CDR3 extends over 12 amino acids. Trimming pared 3 bases from V and 8 bases from J, leaving 7 bases between. The CDR3 coding sequence is TGTGCCAGTAGTATCCTCAGGGAAAAACTGTTTTTT. Its protein product is CASSILREKLFF.

This clonotype has at least ten counts. The V and J genes are TRBV20-1 and TRBJ2-7; D is ambiguous. Germline V gene lookup returns CDR1 DFQATT and CDR2 SNEGSKA (reference sequence). The CDR3 sequence is 13 residues long. V shed 3 bases and J shed 3 bases, with 12 bases lying between them. For the CDR3, the DNA is TGCAGTGCTAGCCGGGTAGGCTTCTACGAGCAGTACTTC. Encoded protein: CSASRVGFYEQYF.

The CDR3 loop is CASSLTGGSQETQYF. CDR3 bases: TGTGCCAGCAGCTTAACTGGAGGTAGCCAAGAGACCCAGTACTTC. The rearrangement links TRBV7-3 to TRBJ2-5, with a tentative D call TRBD2 (5 bases). The length of the CDR3 is 15 residues. The germline CDR1 and CDR2 sequences are SGHTA and FQGTGA. With 0 bases removed from V and 1 base from J, the gap between germline ends came to 9 bases.

Ten or more counts support this clonotype. The J gene is TRBJ1-1, the V gene TRBV5-4, with D perhaps TRBD1 (6 bases). This CDR3 region has 14 residues. Trimming removed 4 bases from V and 5 bases from J, with 15 bases in between. CDR1 is SGHNT, CDR2 YYREEE, per germline (reference sequence). The CDR3 loop reads CASSGGSLGTEAFF. The CDR3 DNA reads TGTGCCAGCAGCGGGGGCTCCCTGGGGACTGAAGCTTTCTTT.

This clonotype was counted ten times or more. The V call is TRBV30, the J call TRBJ1-6; possibly TRBD1 for D (5 bases). The V gene's germline CDR1 is GTSNPN and CDR2 SVGIG (reference sequence). V lost 5 bases, J lost 0 bases, and 17 bases lay in between. CDR3 length: 17 residues. The CDR3 here is CAWLPPGVSSYNSPLHF. The CDR3 nucleotides read TGTGCCTGGCTCCCTCCGGGGGTGAGCTCCTATAATTCACCCCTCCACTTT.

The chain is built from TRBV5-4 and TRBJ2-1; no clear D gene. The CDR3 totals 16 residues. Germline V gene data show CDR1 as SGHNT and CDR2 as YYREEE (reference sequence). Trimming stripped 4 bases from V and 6 bases from J, with 20 bases between. The CDR3 nucleotides read TGTGCCAGCAGCCCGGAAGGGATTCCGCGGACCAATGAGCAGTTCTTC. The encoded protein is CASSPEGIPRTNEQFF.

This clonotype has a count of ten or more. The rearrangement uses TRBV6-5 and TRBJ1-1, with a weak D call TRBD1 (5 bases). Germline CDR1 MNHEY, CDR2 SVGAGI. This CDR3 comprises 12 residues. The V gene lost 9 bases and the J gene lost 11 bases, with 19 bases spanning the gap. The CDR3 coding sequence is TGTGCCAGAGGAAGGGACTCCCTCCCGGCTTTCTTT. This sequence encodes CARGRDSLPAFF.

This clonotype was seen only a few times. The chain has TRBV5-1 and TRBJ2-7; no firm D call. The germline gives CDR1 SGHRS, CDR2 YFSETQ. The V and J ends lost 0 bases and 3 bases respectively, with 10 bases between them. The CDR3 is 14 residues long. The CDR3 sequence is CASSLDPVNYEQYF. CDR3 nucleotides: TGCGCCAGCAGCTTGGACCCAGTGAACTACGAGCAGTACTTC.

This clonotype was seen many times. The chain couples TRBV20-1 to TRBJ1-2; D not resolved. Germline CDR1 and CDR2: DFQATT and SNEGSKA (reference sequence). This CDR3 region has 13 residues. The ends were cut back, 7 bases at V and 2 bases at J, with 14 bases in the middle. CDR3 residues: CSGPTEPNYGYTF. In DNA form, the CDR3 reads TGCAGTGGCCCGACGGAACCCAACTATGGCTACACCTTC.

This clonotype was seen at least ten times. The chain combines TRBV5-5 with TRBJ2-1; no definite D call. CDR3 length equals 12 residues. The V end lost 5 bases, the J end lost 5 bases, and 8 bases lay between the germline ends. The germline gives CDR1 SGHKS, CDR2 YYEKEE (reference sequence). CDR3 in amino acids: CASSSENNEQFF. The CDR3 DNA follows: TGTGCCAGCAGTTCGGAGAACAATGAGCAGTTCTTC.

This clonotype was picked up a small number of times. This chain joins TRBV3-1 and TRBJ2-5; tentatively, D is TRBD1 (6 bases). V lost 0 bases and J 4 bases, leaving 18 bases between the germline ends. Germline CDR1 reads LGHDT; CDR2 reads YNNKEL (reference sequence). This CDR3 contains 17 residues. In nucleotides, the CDR3 is TGTGCCAGCAGCCAAGATTTTAAACCGGGCAGGGGAGAGACCCAGTACTTC. This sequence encodes CASSQDFKPGRGETQYF.

The sample holds a few counts of this clonotype. V usage is TRBV10-1 and J usage is TRBJ2-6, with 9 bases identical to TRBD1. CDR1 is WNHNN and CDR2 is SYGVQD in the germline V gene (reference sequence). With 6 bases clipped from V and 1 base from J, the junction kept 7 bases outside the gene matches. This CDR3 has 17 residues. This chain's CDR3 is CASSAGTGISGANVLTF. In nucleotides, the CDR3 is TGCGCCAGCAGCGCCGGGACAGGGATTTCTGGGGCCAACGTCCTGACTTTC.

The table lists this clonotype with a few counts. The chain has TRBV28 and TRBJ2-7; 8 nucleotides agree with TRBD2. The germline V gene has CDR1 MDHEN and CDR2 SYDVKM. The CDR3 extends over 14 amino acids. Trimming removed 8 bases from V and 5 bases from J; junction bases left unmatched: 11. The CDR3 region is CASHSGGAAHEQYF. CDR3 sequence (DNA): TGTGCCAGCCACTCGGGGGGGGCGGCCCACGAGCAGTACTTC.

The table lists this clonotype with a count of one. The chain joins TRBV28 to TRBJ1-4; TRBD1 agrees at 7 bases. V dropped 3 bases and J dropped 5; count of bases not matched to a gene: 3. The CDR3 has 14 residues. From germline, CDR1 is MDHEN and CDR2 SYDVKM. CDR3 residues: CASSLGQLNEKLFF. For the CDR3, the DNA is TGTGCCAGCAGTTTGGGACAGCTGAATGAAAAACTGTTTTTT.

This clonotype was recorded at least ten times. The V and J genes are TRBV24-1 and TRBJ2-3; unclear D gene. CDR3 length equals 11 residues. V was cut by 10 bases and J by 4 bases, with 8 bases left in between. Germline assignment: CDR1 KGHDR and CDR2 SFDVKD. The CDR3 DNA reads as TGTGCCACTGCTCTAGCAGATACGCAGTATTTT. It encodes CATALADTQYF.